Reported below is one TCR beta chain. Its cognate antigen is unknown. The sample originates from a study of T-cell reconstitution after alpha-beta-depleted transplantation in children. Study-wide results and limits: Among T cells one year after transplant, newly produced cells accounted for most counts and diversity. Surviving recipient cells, namely T cells and thymic progenitors, were the source of high day-60 TCRbeta diversity in some patients. At around two months after transplant, the alpha-beta T cells were reportedly derived from several hundred expanded clones that came from non-depleted graft cells.

As it was prepared, the TCRbeta library received unique molecular identifiers. From the PCR reads, TCRdb called clonotypes with MiXCR, one entry per CDR3 protein. The sample includes roughly 420,000 distinct CDR3 sequences, around 15% of them seen just once. This CDR3 contains 18 residues. Germline V CDR1 and CDR2: SGHAT, FQDESV (reference sequence). The ends lost 2 bases at V and 3 bases at J; junction bases unmatched: 13. V is TRBV11-1 and J is TRBJ2-1; 7 nucleotides match TRBD2. This material consisted of PBMCs, mostly from graft donor cells, taken 360 days after TCRalphabeta/CD19-depleted stem cell transplant. This clonotype originated in a boy younger than two who had a stem cell transplant for Wiskott-Aldrich syndrome, so the T cells may come from the graft donor. CDR3 loop: CASSLFSLGRPYYNEQFF. DNA of the CDR3: TGTGCCAGCAGCTTATTCAGCCTCGGGAGGCCTTACTACAATGAGCAGTTCTTC. Supplemented by reference TRBV11-1 and TRBJ2-1, the full variable domain reads EAEVAQSPRYKITEKSQAVAFWCDPISGHATLYWYRQILGQGPELLVQFQDESVVDDSQLPKDRFSAERLKGVDSTLKIQPAELGDSAMYLCASSLFSLGRPYYNEQFFGPGTRLTVL.